The 26 T cell receptor beta chains in this list originate from one sample, sequenced in a study of blood T cell repertoires in COVID-19. The table came from immunoSEQ multiplex PCR; TCRdb's copy has only in-frame clones and leaves some out. The sample consists of around 140,000 clones, 85% of them appearing once. Sequencing was done on a sample of peripheral blood. The receptors stem from a human donor with acute or convalescent COVID-19. The donor label of this sample is uncertain.

The CDR3 here is CASRATGQNYGYTF. As DNA, the CDR3 is TGTGCCAGCAGGGCCACGGGACAGAACTATGGCTACACCTTC. V is TRBV6-5 and J is TRBJ1-2; 7 nucleotides align to TRBD1. The germline gives CDR1 MNHEY, CDR2 SVGAGI. There are 14 residues in the CDR3. J gave up 2 bases and V 6 bases, and 6 bases lay outside the gene matches.

This rearrangement joins TRBV12-3 or TRBV12-4 to TRBJ2-6; no definite D call. V lost 4 bases to trimming and J lost 1 base, with 2 bases between them. This CDR3 is 13 amino acids long. CDR3 sequence (DNA): TGTGCCAGCAGTTCTTCTGGGGCCAACGTCCTGACTTTC. This encodes CASSSSGANVLTF.

CDR3 sequence: CASRPPGGSTEAFF. The CDR3 region has the DNA TGTGCAAGTCGCCCACCAGGGGGCAGTACTGAAGCTTTCTTT. The rearrangement uses TRBV12-2 and TRBJ1-1; the D call TRBD1 from the table was never checked on the DNA. TRBV12-2 constitutes a pseudogene. This CDR3 contains 14 residues.

The chain carries TRBV10-3 and TRBJ1-5; D call uncertain. Deletions cut 5 bases from V and 1 base from J, with 6 bases between. This CDR3 has 13 amino acids. CDR1 and CDR2 (germline): ENHRY, SYGVKD. The CDR3 region has the DNA TGTGCCATCAGTACAGTCAGCAATCAGCCCCAGCATTTT. Amino acids: CAISTVSNQPQHF.

V and J are TRBV27 and TRBJ2-1; 8 bases line up with TRBD1. The junction had 5 bases not matched to a gene; V was cut back by 6 bases and J by 7 bases. Germline V CDR1 and CDR2: MNHEY, SMNVEV (reference sequence). This CDR3 is 13 amino acids long. The CDR3 region has the DNA TGTGCCAGCAGCTGGACAGGGTCTAATGAGCAGTTCTTC. Translated, it gives CASSWTGSNEQFF.

The chain joins TRBV6-2 or TRBV6-3 to TRBJ2-3, with a possible D match to TRBD2 (5 bases). The CDR3 is 15 amino acids. Germline V gene data show CDR1 as MNHEY and CDR2 as SVGEGT. Between the trimmed V and J ends, which lost 2 bases and 0 bases, there was a span of 9 bases. CDR3 amino acids: CASSYGESSTDTQYF. The CDR3 nucleotides read TGTGCCAGCAGTTACGGGGAGTCTAGCACAGATACGCAGTATTTT.

This clone was detected only a few times. The rearrangement joins TRBV9 to TRBJ2-7; D not certain. Germline CDR1 is SGDLS and CDR2 is YYNGEE. The CDR3 is made up of 13 amino acids. V lost 3 bases and J 3 bases, leaving 10 bases between the germline ends. This CDR3 reads CASSDFFGYEQYF. CDR3 coding DNA: TGTGCCAGCAGCGATTTCTTCGGCTACGAGCAGTACTTC. Full variable domain (outside the CDR3, taken from reference TRBV9 and TRBJ2-7): DSGVTQTPKHLITATGQRVTLRCSPRSGDLSVYWYQQSLDQGLQFLIQYYNGEERAKGNILERFSAQQFPDLHSELNLSSLELGDSALYFCASSDFFGYEQYFGPGTRLTVT.

J is TRBJ2-5 and V is TRBV18, with a tentative D call TRBD1 (6 bases). Germline values: CDR1 KGHSH, CDR2 LQKENI. This CDR3 has 20 amino acids. With 1 base removed from V and 1 base from J, the gap between germline ends came to 25 bases. The DNA for the CDR3 is TGTGCCAGCTCACCACTCTCACAGGGAGCTTCGGGCATTAGCCAAGAGACCCAGTACTTC. Amino acids: CASSPLSQGASGISQETQYF. The full variable domain, in which reference TRBV18 and TRBJ2-5 provide the parts outside the CDR3, is NAGVMQNPRHLVRRRGQEARLRCSPMKGHSHVYWYRQLPEEGLKFMVYLQKENIIDESGMPKERFSAEFPKEGPSILRIQQVVRGDSAAYFCASSPLSQGASGISQETQYFGPGTRLLVL.

The chain combines TRBV4-2 with TRBJ2-3; possibly TRBD2 for D (7 bases). The CDR3 totals 17 residues. Trimming stripped 0 bases from V and 4 bases from J, with 17 bases between. Germline assignment: CDR1 LGHNA and CDR2 YNFKEQ. The CDR3 DNA reads as TGTGCCAGCAGCCAAGATCGAGGGGGGGCAGTCCCAGATACGCAGTATTTT. Translation: CASSQDRGGAVPDTQYF.

V and J are TRBV28 and TRBJ1-4; a weak D match, TRBD1 (6 bases). This CDR3 contains 13 residues. V was trimmed by 7 bases and J by 8 bases, leaving 14 bases between them. CDR1 and CDR2 (germline): MDHEN, SYDVKM. The CDR3: CASKGGGSEKLFF. The CDR3 nucleotides are TGTGCCAGCAAGGGGGGGGGCAGCGAAAAACTGTTTTTT.

CDR3 region: CASRLGGPGEKLFF. The CDR3 DNA reads TGCGCCAGCCGACTCGGTGGCCCCGGTGAAAAACTGTTTTTT. The rearrangement links TRBV5-1 to TRBJ1-4; no clear D gene. V lost 7 bases and J 7 bases, leaving 17 bases between the germline ends. This CDR3 has 14 amino acids. Germline-derived CDR1 and CDR2 are SGHRS and YFSETQ.

The chain employs TRBV5-1 and TRBJ2-4; 8 nucleotides line up with TRBD1. Looked up from germline, CDR1 is SGHRS and CDR2 is YFSETQ. The CDR3 consists of 16 residues. J gave up 1 base and V 4 bases, and 7 bases lay outside the gene matches. CDR3 in DNA: TGCGCCAGCAGCCCGAACTACAGGGGGGCCAAAAACATTCAGTACTTC. This encodes CASSPNYRGAKNIQYF. The whole variable domain, filled in from reference TRBV5-1 and TRBJ2-4, reads KAGVTQTPRYLIKTRGQQVTLSCSPISGHRSVSWYQQTPGQGLQFLFEYFSETQRNKGNFPGRFSGRQFSNSRSEMNVSTLELGDSALYLCASSPNYRGAKNIQYFGAGTRLSVL.

The genes are TRBV12-3 or TRBV12-4 and TRBJ1-1; D is undetermined. CDR3 size: 12 residues. V lost 5 bases and J lost 14, with 18 bases in between. The CDR3 spells CASSERGREEFF. The CDR3 bases are TGTGCCAGCAGTGAACGAGGACGGGAGGAGTTCTTT.

The chain joins TRBV4-2 to TRBJ1-2; TRBD1 matches 10 bases. The trim removed 3 bases at V and 8 bases at J, leaving 9 bases unmatched. Germline CDR1 and CDR2: LGHNA and YNFKEQ. The CDR3 extends over 15 amino acids. The CDR3: CASSQDYGQGGGYTF. The CDR3 DNA reads TGTGCCAGCAGCCAGGACTACGGACAGGGGGGCGGCTACACCTTC.

This rearrangement joins TRBV7-2 to TRBJ1-6; D is uncertain. This CDR3 is built from 16 residues. Germline V gene data show CDR1 as SGHTA and CDR2 as FQGNSA. Trimming pared 1 base from V and 5 bases from J, leaving 12 bases between. For the CDR3, the DNA is TGTGCCAGCAGCTTAGAGGGAGCCGGGAATAATTCACCCCTCCACTTT. It encodes CASSLEGAGNNSPLHF.

As for this clone: Other DNA sequences from this sample encode an identical CDR3 as well. The V call is TRBV4-2, the J call TRBJ2-5; possibly TRBD1 for D (6 bases). The germline CDR1 and CDR2 sequences are LGHNA and YNFKEQ. The V end was cut by 0 bases, the J end by 5 bases, with 7 bases between. The CDR3 is 13 amino acids. The DNA of the CDR3 is TGTGCCAGCAGCCAAGATAGGGGGGAGACCCAGTACTTC. The encoded protein is CASSQDRGETQYF.

The chain joins TRBV7-9 to TRBJ2-1, with unresolved D. The CDR3 has 16 amino acids. Germline CDR1 and CDR2: SEHNR and FQNEAQ (reference sequence). The V end was cut by 3 bases, the J end by 2 bases, with 14 bases between. CDR3 sequence reads: CASSFLAEAAYNEQFF. The CDR3 bases are TGTGCCAGCAGCTTTCTGGCCGAGGCGGCCTACAATGAGCAGTTCTTC.

J is TRBJ2-1 and V is TRBV6-4, with 11 nucleotides matching TRBD2. The V segment lost 9 bases and the J segment 5 bases; nucleotides outside the gene matches: 6. In germline, CDR1 is MRHNA, CDR2 SNTAGT. This CDR3 spans 14 amino acids. The CDR3 spells CASKGLAVHNEQFF. CDR3 in DNA: TGTGCCAGTAAGGGACTAGCGGTACACAATGAGCAGTTCTTC.

The rearrangement joins TRBV7-3 to TRBJ1-1; no firm D call. Germline V CDR1 and CDR2: SGHTA, FQGTGA. Deletions cut 3 bases from V and 3 bases from J, with 8 bases between. This CDR3 has 13 residues. As DNA, the CDR3 is TGTGCCAGCAGCTTGGGAGGAGACACTGAAGCTTTCTTT. Protein product: CASSLGGDTEAFF.

The chain links TRBV2 to TRBJ2-2, with D perhaps matching TRBD1 (5 bases). The germline CDR1 and CDR2 sequences are SNHLY and FYNNEI. V was cut by 2 bases and J by 1 base, with 11 bases left in between. The CDR3 totals 16 residues. CDR3 sequence (DNA): TGTGCCAGCAGTGAATTCCAGGGTGGGAACACCGGGGAGCTGTTTTTT. Translating it yields CASSEFQGGNTGELFF.

The V and J genes are TRBV7-2 and TRBJ1-1; 10 positions agree with TRBD1. The germline V gene encodes CDR1 SGHTA and CDR2 FQGNSA. Trimming at V came to 5 bases and at J to 4 bases, leaving 4 bases not matched to a gene. The CDR3 covers 14 residues. In DNA form, the CDR3 reads TGTGCCAGCAGCCAGAGGACAGGGGGCACTGAAGCTTTCTTT. This sequence encodes CASSQRTGGTEAFF. The full variable domain, in which reference TRBV7-2 and TRBJ1-1 provide the parts outside the CDR3, is GAGVSQSPSNKVTEKGKDVELRCDPISGHTALYWYRQSLGQGLEFLIYFQGNSAPDKSGLPSDRFSAERTGGSVSTLTIQRTQQEDSAVYLCASSQRTGGTEAFFGQGTRLTVV.

The chain couples TRBV6-2 or TRBV6-3 to TRBJ2-5, with 8 bases lining up with TRBD1. V lost 2 bases and J lost 2; bases outside the gene matches: 7. Germline loops: CDR1 MNHEY, CDR2 SVGEGT. There are 16 residues in the CDR3. The CDR3 sequence: CASSYEGQVPQETQYF. CDR3 in DNA: TGTGCCAGCAGTTACGAGGGACAGGTGCCTCAAGAGACCCAGTACTTC.

The V and J genes are TRBV7-2 and TRBJ2-2; 11 bases line up with TRBD2. CDR3 length equals 16 residues. Germline CDR1 SGHTA, CDR2 FQGNSA. With 3 bases clipped from V and 2 bases from J, the junction kept 2 bases outside the gene matches. CDR3 residues: CASSFTSGGNTGELFF. DNA of the CDR3: TGTGCCAGCAGCTTCACTAGCGGGGGAAACACCGGGGAGCTGTTTTTT. Looking up the rest from reference TRBV7-2 and TRBJ2-2 gives the full variable domain: GAGVSQSPSNKVTEKGKDVELRCDPISGHTALYWYRQSLGQGLEFLIYFQGNSAPDKSGLPSDRFSAERTGGSVSTLTIQRTQQEDSAVYLCASSFTSGGNTGELFFGEGSRLTVL.

J is TRBJ1-5 and V is TRBV19; D uncertain. Trimming left V 3 bases short and J 3 bases short, with 9 bases between. The CDR3 sequence is 14 residues long. Germline values: CDR1 LNHDA, CDR2 SQIVND (reference sequence). The DNA for the CDR3 is TGTGCCAGTAGTATTATCCGGGACAATCAGCCCCAGCATTTT. This translates into CASSIIRDNQPQHF.

This clone was detected only a few times. The V call is TRBV3-1 (or the pseudogene TRBV3-2), the J call TRBJ1-4; the match to TRBD1 covers 10 bases. Trimming took 0 bases from V and 9 from J; bases not matched to a gene: 4. Germline CDR1 and CDR2: LGHDT and YNNKEL (reference sequence). This CDR3 region has 15 residues. DNA for the CDR3: TGTGCCAGCAGCCAAGATGGGACAGGGGCTCAAAAACTGTTTTTT. This encodes CASSQDGTGAQKLFF.

On this clone: The sample holds other DNA sequences that translate to the same CDR3. The chain recombines TRBV19 with TRBJ2-1, with TRBD1 matching 8 bases. Germline CDR1 and CDR2: LNHDA and SQIVND (reference sequence). After removal of 4 bases from V and 0 bases from J, the junction contained 5 bases not matched to a gene. The CDR3 length is 16 residues. In DNA, the CDR3 is TGTGCCAGTAGTAGAGGACAGGGTGCCTCCTACAATGAGCAGTTCTTC. This translates into CASSRGQGASYNEQFF.